What follows is one TCR beta chain and its context. Lacking the conserved final phenylalanine or tryptophan, this CDR3 likely reflects a read error. The data belong to a study of glioma-infiltrating T cells. This CDR3 region has 13 residues. V was pared by 3 bases and J by 7 bases, with 9 bases between. Germline V gene lookup returns CDR1 SGHTA and CDR2 FQGNSA. Using RNA template, CDR3s of TCR alpha and beta were amplified with iRepertoire arm-PCR. One entry per CDR3 protein results from TCRdb running MiXCR on the multiplex PCR reads. The sample records more than 350,000 distinct CDR3 sequences, 41% being singletons.

V usage is TRBV7-2 and J usage is TRBJ1-4; a weak D match, TRBD1 (6 bases). The TCR originated in a human donor with low-grade glioma or glioblastoma, undergoing nonglioma brain surgery, or in good health (not recorded which). Sequencing input: glioma tissue, nonneoplastic brain tissue, or PBMCs (not recorded which). The CDR3 sequence is CASSFTGIEKLFS. CDR3 sequence (DNA): TGTGCCAGCAGCTTCACAGGGATTGAAAAACTGTTTTCT.